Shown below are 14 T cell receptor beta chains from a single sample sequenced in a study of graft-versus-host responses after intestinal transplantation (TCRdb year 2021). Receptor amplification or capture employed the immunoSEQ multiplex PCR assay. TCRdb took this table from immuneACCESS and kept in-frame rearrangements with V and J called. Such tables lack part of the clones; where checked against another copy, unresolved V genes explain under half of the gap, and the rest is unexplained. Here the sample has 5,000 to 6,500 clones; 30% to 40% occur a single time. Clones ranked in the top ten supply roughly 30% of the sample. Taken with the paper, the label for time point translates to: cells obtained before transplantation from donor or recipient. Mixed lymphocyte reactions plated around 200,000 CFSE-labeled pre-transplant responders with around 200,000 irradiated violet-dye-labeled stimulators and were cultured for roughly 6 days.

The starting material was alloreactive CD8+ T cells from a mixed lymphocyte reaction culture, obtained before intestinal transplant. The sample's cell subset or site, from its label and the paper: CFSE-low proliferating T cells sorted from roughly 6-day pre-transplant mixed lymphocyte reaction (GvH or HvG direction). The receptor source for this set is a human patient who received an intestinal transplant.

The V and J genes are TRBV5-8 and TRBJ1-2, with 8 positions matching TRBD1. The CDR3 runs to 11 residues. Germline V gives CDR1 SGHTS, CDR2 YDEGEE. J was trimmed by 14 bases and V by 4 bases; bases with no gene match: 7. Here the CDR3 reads CASSHGQGRTF. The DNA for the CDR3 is TGTGCCAGCAGCCATGGACAGGGACGGACCTTC.

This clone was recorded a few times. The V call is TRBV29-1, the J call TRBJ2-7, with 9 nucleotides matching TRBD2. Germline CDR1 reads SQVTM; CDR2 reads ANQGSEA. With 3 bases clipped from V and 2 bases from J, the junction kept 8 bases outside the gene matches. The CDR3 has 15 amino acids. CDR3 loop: CSVESAGGRAYEQYF. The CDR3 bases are TGCAGCGTTGAGAGTGCCGGCGGGAGGGCCTACGAGCAGTACTTC.

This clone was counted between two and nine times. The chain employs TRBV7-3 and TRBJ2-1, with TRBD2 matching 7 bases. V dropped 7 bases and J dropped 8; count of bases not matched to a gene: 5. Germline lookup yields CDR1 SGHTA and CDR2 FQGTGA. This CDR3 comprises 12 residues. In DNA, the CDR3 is TGTGCCAGCACCGGAGCGGGATATGAGCAGTTCTTC. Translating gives CASTGAGYEQFF.

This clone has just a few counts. The CDR3 DNA is TGTGCCAGCAGTTTACGACCGGGACAATCCTACAATGAGCAGTTCTTC. The encoded protein is CASSLRPGQSYNEQFF. The rearrangement uses TRBV28 and TRBJ2-1, with TRBD1 as a possible D gene (6 bases). The CDR3 extends over 16 amino acids. Trimming took off 2 bases at V and 1 base at J, with 12 bases between the two ends. The V gene's germline CDR1 is MDHEN and CDR2 SYDVKM.

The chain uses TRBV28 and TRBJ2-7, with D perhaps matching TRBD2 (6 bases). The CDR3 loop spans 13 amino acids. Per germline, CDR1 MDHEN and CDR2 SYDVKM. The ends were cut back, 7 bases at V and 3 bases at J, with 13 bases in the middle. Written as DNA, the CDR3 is TGTGCCAGCACCGCGGGGAGATTCTACGAGCAGTACTTC. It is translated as CASTAGRFYEQYF.

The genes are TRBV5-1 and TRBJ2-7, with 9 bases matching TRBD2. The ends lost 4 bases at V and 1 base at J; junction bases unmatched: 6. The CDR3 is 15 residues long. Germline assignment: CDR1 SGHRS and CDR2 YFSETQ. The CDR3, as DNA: TGCGCCAGCAGCCTCGACCTAGCGGGATCCTACGAGCAGTACTTC. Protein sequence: CASSLDLAGSYEQYF.

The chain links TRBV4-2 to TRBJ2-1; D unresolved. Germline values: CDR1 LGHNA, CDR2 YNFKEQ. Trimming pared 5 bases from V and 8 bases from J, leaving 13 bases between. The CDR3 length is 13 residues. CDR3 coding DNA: TGTGCCAGCAGCTTGGAGCCCCCTTATGAGCAGTTCTTC. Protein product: CASSLEPPYEQFF.

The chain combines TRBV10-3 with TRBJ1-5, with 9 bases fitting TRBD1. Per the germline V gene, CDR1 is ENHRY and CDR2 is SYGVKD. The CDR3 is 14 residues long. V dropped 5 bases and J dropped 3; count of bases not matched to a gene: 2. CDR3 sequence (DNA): TGTGCCATCAGTCGGACAGGGGACAATCAGCCCCAGCATTTT. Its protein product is CAISRTGDNQPQHF.

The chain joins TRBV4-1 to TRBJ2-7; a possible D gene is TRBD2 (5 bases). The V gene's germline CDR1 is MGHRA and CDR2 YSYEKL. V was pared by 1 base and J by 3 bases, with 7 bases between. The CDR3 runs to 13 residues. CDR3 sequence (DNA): TGCGCCAGCAGCCAAGGAGGGAACTACGAGCAGTACTTC. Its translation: CASSQGGNYEQYF.

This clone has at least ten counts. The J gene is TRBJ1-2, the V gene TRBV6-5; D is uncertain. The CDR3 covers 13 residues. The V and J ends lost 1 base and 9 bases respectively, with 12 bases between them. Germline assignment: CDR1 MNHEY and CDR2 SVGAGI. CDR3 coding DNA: TGTGCCAGCAGTTACTTTTCGGGAGACCGCTACACCTTC. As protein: CASSYFSGDRYTF.

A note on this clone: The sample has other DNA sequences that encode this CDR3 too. In DNA form, the CDR3 reads TGTGCCAGCAGCTTCGGGACAGGGACGTACGAGCAGTACTTC. Protein sequence: CASSFGTGTYEQYF. The chain joins TRBV7-6 to TRBJ2-7, with TRBD1 identical over 9 bases. V lost 3 bases, J lost 4 bases, and 4 bases stayed unmatched. The length of the CDR3 is 14 residues. CDR1 SGHVS and CDR2 FNYEAQ come from the germline V gene.

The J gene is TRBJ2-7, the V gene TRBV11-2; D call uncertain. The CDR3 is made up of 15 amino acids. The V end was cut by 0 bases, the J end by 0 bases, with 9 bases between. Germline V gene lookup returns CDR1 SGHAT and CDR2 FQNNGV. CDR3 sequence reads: CASSLERLFSYEQYF. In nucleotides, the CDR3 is TGTGCCAGCAGCTTAGAACGGTTATTCTCCTACGAGCAGTACTTC. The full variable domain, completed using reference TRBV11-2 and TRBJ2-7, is EAGVAQSPRYKIIEKRQSVAFWCNPISGHATLYWYQQILGQGPKLLIQFQNNGVVDDSQLPKDRFSAERLKGVDSTLKIQPAKLEDSAVYLCASSLERLFSYEQYFGPGTRLTVT.

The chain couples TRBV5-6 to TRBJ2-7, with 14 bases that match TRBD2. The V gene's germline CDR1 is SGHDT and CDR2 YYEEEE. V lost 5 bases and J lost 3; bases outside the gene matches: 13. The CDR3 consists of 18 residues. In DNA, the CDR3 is TGTGCCAGCAGTTTTCCGGGACTAGCGGGGGAACCTGGCTACGAGCAGTACTTC. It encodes CASSFPGLAGEPGYEQYF.

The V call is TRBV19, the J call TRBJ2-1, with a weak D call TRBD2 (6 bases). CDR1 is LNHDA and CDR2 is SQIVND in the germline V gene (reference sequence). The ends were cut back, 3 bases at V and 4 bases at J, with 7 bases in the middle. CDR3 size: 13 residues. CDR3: CASSMAGYNEQFF. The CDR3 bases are TGTGCCAGTAGTATGGCGGGGTACAATGAGCAGTTCTTC.